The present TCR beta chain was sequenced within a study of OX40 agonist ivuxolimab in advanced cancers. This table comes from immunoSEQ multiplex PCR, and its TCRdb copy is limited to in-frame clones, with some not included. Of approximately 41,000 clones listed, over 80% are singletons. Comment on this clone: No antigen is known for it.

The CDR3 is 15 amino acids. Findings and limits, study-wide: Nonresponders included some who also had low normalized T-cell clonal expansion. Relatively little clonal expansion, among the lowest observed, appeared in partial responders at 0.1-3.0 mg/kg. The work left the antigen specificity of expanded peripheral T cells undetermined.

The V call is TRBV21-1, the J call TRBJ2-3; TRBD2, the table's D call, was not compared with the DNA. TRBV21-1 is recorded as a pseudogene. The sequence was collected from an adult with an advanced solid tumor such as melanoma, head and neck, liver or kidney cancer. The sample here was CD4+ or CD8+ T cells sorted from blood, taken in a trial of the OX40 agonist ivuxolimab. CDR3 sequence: CASSYGLADTDTQYF. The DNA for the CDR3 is TGTGCCAGCAGCTATGGACTAGCGGACACAGATACGCAGTATTTT.